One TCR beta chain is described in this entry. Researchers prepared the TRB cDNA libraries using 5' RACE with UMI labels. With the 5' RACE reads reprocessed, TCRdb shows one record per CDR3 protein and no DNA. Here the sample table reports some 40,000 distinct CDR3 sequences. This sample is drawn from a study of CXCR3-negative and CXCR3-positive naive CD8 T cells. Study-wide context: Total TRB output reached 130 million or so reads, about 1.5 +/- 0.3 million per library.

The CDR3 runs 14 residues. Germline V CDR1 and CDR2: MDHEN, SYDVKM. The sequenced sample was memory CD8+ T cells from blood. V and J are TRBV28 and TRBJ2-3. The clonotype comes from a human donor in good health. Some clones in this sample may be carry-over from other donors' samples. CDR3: CASSLGRSTDTQYF.